The 15 T cell receptor beta chains below come from one sample, sequenced in a study of T-cell memory formation after mild COVID-19 (dated by TCRdb to the early 2020s). The receptor library was made with 5' RACE. Sequencing was performed on an Illumina NovaSeq 6000. The public reads were reanalyzed by TCRdb: fastp trimming at Q25, MiXCR alignment, in-frame beta chains only. Rows with a matching CDR3 protein are joined into one entry that keeps the most common DNA and genes. The sample has some 260,000 distinct CDR3 sequences on record, 16% of them singletons. The leading ten clones occupy approximately 3.5% of the sample. Input material: PBMCs or a T cell subset sorted from them (not recorded which). Receptors were obtained from a young man who had mild COVID-19 (a few samples of this study predate the infection). The sample titles of this study are shuffled in the database, so cell type and time point are left out; the donor was told from shared clones.

This chain links TRBV7-2 with TRBJ1-1; no clear D gene. The germline V and J ends were trimmed by 7 bases and 7 bases, with 19 bases remaining between them. CDR1 is SGHTA and CDR2 is FQGNSA in the germline V gene. The CDR3 loop spans 14 amino acids. The CDR3 is CASIREVSSGEAFF. CDR3 bases: TGTGCCAGCATACGCGAGGTCAGTTCCGGTGAAGCTTTCTTT.

This clonotype has more than one count but fewer than ten. The gene calls are TRBV7-8 and TRBJ2-1; TRBD2 aligns across 10 bases. This CDR3 is 16 amino acids long. Unmatched junction bases numbered 11, after V lost 7 bases and J lost 5 bases. The germline CDR1 and CDR2 sequences are SGHVS and FQNEAQ. CDR3 DNA: TGTGCCAGCAAGTTTTATTGGCTAGCGGGGGACAATGAGCAGTTCTTC. Protein product: CASKFYWLAGDNEQFF.

This chain uses TRBV20-1 with TRBJ2-2; D call uncertain. Trimming took 2 bases from V and 5 from J, leaving 9 bases between them. The germline V gene has CDR1 DFQATT and CDR2 SNEGSKA (reference sequence). CDR3 size: 13 residues. The CDR3 region is CSARFMVTGELFF. In nucleotides, the CDR3 is TGCAGTGCTAGATTCATGGTTACCGGGGAGCTGTTTTTT.

This clonotype was found many times. This chain links TRBV7-3 with TRBJ2-3; D uncertain. This CDR3 comprises 14 residues. CDR1 and CDR2 (germline): SGHTA, FQGTGA. The ends were cut back, 1 base at V and 4 bases at J, with 9 bases in the middle. The CDR3 DNA follows: TGTGCCAGCAGCTTAAAGGTCCAGCCAGATACGCAGTATTTT. This sequence encodes CASSLKVQPDTQYF. The full variable domain, in which reference TRBV7-3 and TRBJ2-3 provide the parts outside the CDR3, is GAGVSQTPSNKVTEKGKYVELRCDPISGHTALYWYRQSLGQGPEFLIYFQGTGAADDSGLPNDRFFAVRPEGSVSTLKIQRTERGDSAVYLCASSLKVQPDTQYFGPGTRLTVL.

This clonotype was seen a handful of times. The chain carries TRBV20-1 and TRBJ1-5; unclear D gene. The germline V and J ends were trimmed by 6 bases and 4 bases, with 10 bases remaining between them. The CDR3 length is 12 residues. The V gene's germline CDR1 is DFQATT and CDR2 SNEGSKA (reference sequence). CDR3 sequence reads: CSAPAGNQPQHF. CDR3 DNA sequence: TGCAGTGCCCCAGCGGGTAATCAGCCCCAGCATTTT.

This clonotype was observed a few times. In DNA form, the CDR3 reads TGTGCCAGCAGTTACTCGAGCAGGGGGTATCACGAGCAGTACTTC. It encodes CASSYSSRGYHEQYF. The chain combines TRBV6-5 with TRBJ2-7, with 7 bases that match TRBD1. J was trimmed by 5 bases and V by 0 bases; bases with no gene match: 7. CDR3 length equals 15 residues. Germline CDR1 MNHEY, CDR2 SVGAGI.

The chain has TRBV7-2 and TRBJ1-4, with D tentatively TRBD1 (5 bases). CDR1 and CDR2 from the germline V gene are SGHTA and FQGNSA. The CDR3 covers 14 residues. V was trimmed by 4 bases and J by 8 bases, leaving 14 bases between them. CDR3 amino acids: CASSYRQGREKLFF. As DNA, the CDR3 is TGTGCCAGCAGCTATCGGCAGGGCCGCGAAAAACTGTTTTTT.

The genes are TRBV12-3 or TRBV12-4 and TRBJ2-7; D not certain. The CDR3 contains 12 residues. Trimming left V 6 bases short and J 3 bases short, with 9 bases between. The CDR3 is CASRYDSYEQYF. The CDR3 coding sequence is TGTGCCAGCAGGTACGATAGCTACGAGCAGTACTTC.

The V call is TRBV2, the J call TRBJ2-3, with D unresolved. The length of the CDR3 is 14 residues. Trimming took 0 bases from V and 3 from J, leaving 7 bases between them. Germline V CDR1 and CDR2: SNHLY, FYNNEI. The CDR3 DNA reads as TGTGCCAGCAGTGAAGCATCCGAGACAGATACGCAGTATTTT. Residues: CASSEASETDTQYF.

V and J are TRBV7-9 and TRBJ1-1; D is unresolved. Germline V lookup: CDR1 SEHNR, CDR2 FQNEAQ (reference sequence). V was trimmed by 5 bases and J by 6 bases, leaving 16 bases between them. The CDR3 sequence is 14 residues long. The CDR3 reads CASSQSGGGAEAFF. The CDR3, as DNA: TGTGCCAGCAGCCAAAGCGGTGGCGGGGCTGAAGCTTTCTTT.

This clonotype has more than one count but fewer than ten. This sequence joins TRBV4-1 and TRBJ1-1, with D unresolved. Germline V gene lookup returns CDR1 MGHRA and CDR2 YSYEKL. The CDR3 is made up of 14 amino acids. Between the trimmed V and J ends, which lost 0 bases and 1 base, there was a span of 6 bases. The CDR3 coding sequence is TGCGCCAGCAGCCAAGAGGTTTGGAACACTGAAGCTTTCTTT. It translates to CASSQEVWNTEAFF.

This clonotype was recorded only once. The chain couples TRBV7-9 to TRBJ1-1; no reliable D call. CDR1 SEHNR and CDR2 FQNEAQ come from the germline V gene (reference sequence). The CDR3 is 10 residues long. Trimming took off 5 bases at V and 7 bases at J, with 5 bases between the two ends. The CDR3 region is CASSTLEAFF. In DNA, the CDR3 is TGTGCCAGCAGCACCCTTGAAGCTTTCTTT. Variable domain in full (rest from reference TRBV7-9 and TRBJ1-1): DTGVSQNPRHKITKRGQNVTFRCDPISEHNRLYWYRQTLGQGPEFLTYFQNEAQLEKSRLLSDRFSAERPKGSFSTLEIQRTEQGDSAMYLCASSTLEAFFGQGTRLTVV.

The chain couples TRBV18 to TRBJ2-3; D unclear. CDR3 size: 12 residues. V lost 6 bases, J lost 1 base, and 5 bases lay in between. Germline assignment: CDR1 KGHSH and CDR2 LQKENI. DNA for the CDR3: TGTGCCAGCTCGGTTCGCACAGATACGCAGTATTTT. It is translated as CASSVRTDTQYF.

The chain employs TRBV7-2 and TRBJ1-6; no definite D call. V shed 3 bases and J shed 7 bases, with 10 bases lying between them. The CDR3 extends over 14 amino acids. The germline gives CDR1 SGHTA, CDR2 FQGNSA. The CDR3 loop reads CASSFPRSNSPLHF. CDR3 coding DNA: TGTGCCAGCAGCTTTCCCAGGTCCAATTCACCCCTCCACTTT.

This clonotype was seen more than once but under ten times. The rearrangement joins TRBV4-1 to TRBJ2-1; D is possibly TRBD2 (7 bases). Per the germline V gene, CDR1 is MGHRA and CDR2 is YSYEKL. V was shortened by 6 bases and J by 8 bases, with 20 bases between the two germline ends. The CDR3 covers 15 residues. The chain's CDR3 is CASSLGGAQEDEQFF. In DNA form, the CDR3 reads TGCGCCAGCAGTCTAGGGGGGGCGCAAGAGGATGAGCAGTTCTTC.